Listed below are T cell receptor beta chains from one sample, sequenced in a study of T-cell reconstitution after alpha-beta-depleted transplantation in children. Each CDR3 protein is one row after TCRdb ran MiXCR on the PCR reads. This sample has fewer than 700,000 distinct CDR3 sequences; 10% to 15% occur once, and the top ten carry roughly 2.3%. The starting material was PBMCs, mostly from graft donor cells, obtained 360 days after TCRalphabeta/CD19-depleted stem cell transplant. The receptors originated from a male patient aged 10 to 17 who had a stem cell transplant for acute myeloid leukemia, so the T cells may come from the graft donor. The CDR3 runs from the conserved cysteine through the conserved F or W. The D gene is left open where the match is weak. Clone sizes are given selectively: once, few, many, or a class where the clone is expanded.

CDR3nt: TGTGCCAGCAGCTTTCAGGGACTGGACGAGCAGTTCTTC
CDR3aa: CASSFQGLDEQFF
j_gene: TRBJ2-1
v_gene: TRBV7-3
d_gene: NA
abundance: NA

CDR3nt: TGCAGCGTTGAATGGGGTAAAGGAGGAAGGGGCTACGAGCAGTACTTC
CDR3aa: CSVEWGKGGRGYEQYF
j_gene: TRBJ2-7
v_gene: TRBV29-1
d_gene: NA
abundance: few

CDR3nt: TGTGCCAGCAGCTTAGGCACGTACGGGGGGATCTATGGCTACACCTTC
CDR3aa: CASSLGTYGGIYGYTF
j_gene: TRBJ1-2
v_gene: TRBV7-6
d_gene: NA
abundance: NA

CDR3nt: TGTGCCAGCAGTCTCCGGGGTAGCGAGGATACGCAGTATTTT
CDR3aa: CASSLRGSEDTQYF
j_gene: TRBJ2-3
v_gene: TRBV28
d_gene: NA
abundance: NA

CDR3nt: TGCACCACGGGGAGGGAAGCCTACAATGAGCAGTTCTTC
CDR3aa: CTTGREAYNEQFF
j_gene: TRBJ2-1
v_gene: TRBV29-1
d_gene: TRBD2
abundance: NA

CDR3nt: TGTGCCAGCAGCCAACAGAGGGTAGTCCACGAGCAGTACTTC
CDR3aa: CASSQQRVVHEQYF
j_gene: TRBJ2-7
v_gene: TRBV14
d_gene: NA
abundance: few

CDR3nt: TGCAGCGTTCGAAGGGGGCCCCAGCCCCAGCATTTT
CDR3aa: CSVRRGPQPQHF
j_gene: TRBJ1-5
v_gene: TRBV29-1
d_gene: TRBD1
abundance: NA

CDR3nt: TGCGCCAGCAGCTTGGAGTTGACTAGCGGTTCCTACAATGAGCAGTTCTTC
CDR3aa: CASSLELTSGSYNEQFF
j_gene: TRBJ2-1
v_gene: TRBV5-1
d_gene: TRBD2
abundance: NA

CDR3nt: TGCGCCAGCAGCCAAGATCGGCAGGTCTCCTACGAGCAGTACTTC
CDR3aa: CASSQDRQVSYEQYF
j_gene: TRBJ2-7
v_gene: TRBV4-3
d_gene: NA
abundance: few

CDR3nt: TGTGCCAGCAGTGCCCACAGGGGCCTTAGCTCCTACAATGAGCAGTTCTTC
CDR3aa: CASSAHRGLSSYNEQFF
j_gene: TRBJ2-1
v_gene: TRBV6-2/TRBV6-3
d_gene: TRBD1
abundance: many

CDR3nt: TGTGCCAGCAGTGCCCCAAGACAGGGGACCCGTAATTCACCCCTCCACTTT
CDR3aa: CASSAPRQGTRNSPLHF
j_gene: TRBJ1-6
v_gene: TRBV25-1
d_gene: TRBD1
abundance: few

CDR3nt: TGCGCCAGCAGCTTGCCGCACGATCGGGGGACCTCCTACAATGAGCAGTTCTTC
CDR3aa: CASSLPHDRGTSYNEQFF
j_gene: TRBJ2-1
v_gene: TRBV5-1
d_gene: NA
abundance: NA

CDR3nt: TGTGCCAGCAGCGCCCGGGACAGGGGGCGTTCCTACGAGCAGTACTTC
CDR3aa: CASSARDRGRSYEQYF
j_gene: TRBJ2-7
v_gene: TRBV11-2
d_gene: TRBD1
abundance: NA

CDR3nt: TGTGCCAGACCCACCCTGGGGTGGACCTACGAGCAGTACTTC
CDR3aa: CARPTLGWTYEQYF
j_gene: TRBJ2-7
v_gene: TRBV6-5
d_gene: NA
abundance: many

CDR3nt: TGTGCCATCAGTGGGGACAGGGACCAAGAGACCCAGTACTTC
CDR3aa: CAISGDRDQETQYF
j_gene: TRBJ2-5
v_gene: TRBV10-3
d_gene: TRBD1
abundance: few

CDR3nt: TGTGCCACCAGCAGAGGCCGGAGCTCCTACAATGAGCAGTTCTTC
CDR3aa: CATSRGRSSYNEQFF
j_gene: TRBJ2-1
v_gene: TRBV15
d_gene: NA
abundance: few

CDR3nt: TGTGCCAGCTCACCACCGGAGGGGAGAGAAGCTTTCTTT
CDR3aa: CASSPPEGREAFF
j_gene: TRBJ1-1
v_gene: TRBV18
d_gene: NA
abundance: few

CDR3nt: TGCAGCGCAAATGGGTATTTCGAAGAGACCCAGTACTTC
CDR3aa: CSANGYFEETQYF
j_gene: TRBJ2-5
v_gene: TRBV29-1
d_gene: NA
abundance: NA

CDR3nt: TGTGCCAGCAGCCCTGGTCCGTTGAGTGAGCAGTACTTC
CDR3aa: CASSPGPLSEQYF
j_gene: TRBJ2-7
v_gene: TRBV6-2/TRBV6-3
d_gene: NA
abundance: NA

CDR3nt: TGTGCCAGCAGCCAAGATCGGACCGCAGGGACAGGGAGGTACGAGCAGTACTTC
CDR3aa: CASSQDRTAGTGRYEQYF
j_gene: TRBJ2-7
v_gene: TRBV14
d_gene: TRBD1
abundance: NA

CDR3nt: TGTGCCAGCGAGGGCCGAGGCACAAACACCGGGGAGCTGTTTTTT
CDR3aa: CASEGRGTNTGELFF
j_gene: TRBJ2-2
v_gene: TRBV12-3/TRBV12-4
d_gene: NA
abundance: NA

CDR3nt: TGCAGTGCTGGCTCCGGGACTAGCGTATCCTACGAGCAGTACTTC
CDR3aa: CSAGSGTSVSYEQYF
j_gene: TRBJ2-7
v_gene: TRBV20-1
d_gene: TRBD2
abundance: NA

CDR3nt: TGTGCCAGCATTGGACAGGGGGAGCTGTTTTTT
CDR3aa: CASIGQGELFF
j_gene: TRBJ2-2
v_gene: TRBV6-5
d_gene: NA
abundance: NA

CDR3nt: TGCAGCGTTGAAAACCGAGCGGGACCCAGCCTAGGAGAGACCCAGTACTTC
CDR3aa: CSVENRAGPSLGETQYF
j_gene: TRBJ2-5
v_gene: TRBV29-1
d_gene: TRBD2
abundance: many

CDR3nt: TGTGCCAGCAGGGTGGCAGTCTCCTACGAGCAGTACTTC
CDR3aa: CASRVAVSYEQYF
j_gene: TRBJ2-7
v_gene: TRBV2
d_gene: NA
abundance: few

CDR3nt: TGTGCCAGCAGCCTCGGCGTCCCCTCCGGGTCGGGGGAGCTGTTTTTT
CDR3aa: CASSLGVPSGSGELFF
j_gene: TRBJ2-2
v_gene: TRBV4-2
d_gene: NA
abundance: few

CDR3nt: TGTGCCAGCGCTCCAGGGGGGGGGAGGGCGGAAATATACTCCTACGAGCAGTACTTC
CDR3aa: CASAPGGGRAEIYSYEQYF
j_gene: TRBJ2-7
v_gene: TRBV28
d_gene: NA
abundance: NA

CDR3nt: TGCGCCAGCAGCAAGAGCGGGGTATCCTACAATGAGCAGTTCTTC
CDR3aa: CASSKSGVSYNEQFF
j_gene: TRBJ2-1
v_gene: TRBV5-1
d_gene: TRBD2
abundance: few

CDR3nt: TGCGCCAGCAGCCCCTCGACGGTGAACACTGAAGCTTTCTTT
CDR3aa: CASSPSTVNTEAFF
j_gene: TRBJ1-1
v_gene: TRBV5-1
d_gene: NA
abundance: NA

CDR3nt: TGTGCCAGCACCCCGACGGGGTCTGGGGCCAACGTCCTGACTTTC
CDR3aa: CASTPTGSGANVLTF
j_gene: TRBJ2-6
v_gene: TRBV6-1
d_gene: NA
abundance: few

CDR3nt: TGTGCCAGCAGTGCAACCCGGGACAGGGCGTGGGGCTACACCTTC
CDR3aa: CASSATRDRAWGYTF
j_gene: TRBJ1-2
v_gene: TRBV7-9
d_gene: TRBD1
abundance: NA

CDR3nt: TGTGCCAGCTCACCGTTGGGCAGTGGGACCGTAGCCAAAAACATTCAGTACTTC
CDR3aa: CASSPLGSGTVAKNIQYF
j_gene: TRBJ2-4
v_gene: TRBV18
d_gene: NA
abundance: few

CDR3nt: TGCAGTGCTAGACTCCTGCAAGCGTCGCTGGGGGAGCAGTACTTC
CDR3aa: CSARLLQASLGEQYF
j_gene: TRBJ2-7
v_gene: TRBV20-1
d_gene: NA
abundance: few

CDR3nt: TGTGCCAGCAGCTCGACTTGGGACAGGGTCCCTGAAGCTTTCTTT
CDR3aa: CASSSTWDRVPEAFF
j_gene: TRBJ1-1
v_gene: TRBV7-2
d_gene: TRBD1
abundance: NA

CDR3nt: TGCAGTGCGGGGGGGCTAGCGGGGCACAATGAGCAGTTCTTC
CDR3aa: CSAGGLAGHNEQFF
j_gene: TRBJ2-1
v_gene: TRBV20-1
d_gene: TRBD2
abundance: few

CDR3nt: TGTGCCAGCAGTTTATGGGCACTCCGGCGGGAGACCCAGTACTTC
CDR3aa: CASSLWALRRETQYF
j_gene: TRBJ2-5
v_gene: TRBV28
d_gene: NA
abundance: few

CDR3nt: TGTGCCAGCAGCTTAGCAGGGGACCGCTACGAGCAGTACTTC
CDR3aa: CASSLAGDRYEQYF
j_gene: TRBJ2-7
v_gene: TRBV7-2
d_gene: NA
abundance: NA

CDR3nt: TGTGCCTGGAATCAAGGATCCTACGAGCAGTACTTC
CDR3aa: CAWNQGSYEQYF
j_gene: TRBJ2-7
v_gene: TRBV30
d_gene: NA
abundance: few

CDR3nt: TGTGCCAGCAGCTCCGATGGGGGCTATGGCTACACCTTC
CDR3aa: CASSSDGGYGYTF
j_gene: TRBJ1-2
v_gene: TRBV6-2/TRBV6-3
d_gene: NA
abundance: NA

CDR3nt: TGTGCCGCCGGGACAGTCTACAATGAGCAGTTCTTC
CDR3aa: CAAGTVYNEQFF
j_gene: TRBJ2-1
v_gene: TRBV24-1
d_gene: TRBD1
abundance: NA

CDR3nt: TGCAGTGCTCCCCATCTAGCGGGAGGGCCCCCTCTCGAGCAGTACTTC
CDR3aa: CSAPHLAGGPPLEQYF
j_gene: TRBJ2-7
v_gene: TRBV20-1
d_gene: TRBD2
abundance: NA

CDR3nt: TGTGCCAGCAGCACGACTAGCGGGAGCTACGAGCAGTACTTC
CDR3aa: CASSTTSGSYEQYF
j_gene: TRBJ2-7
v_gene: TRBV11-2
d_gene: TRBD2
abundance: many